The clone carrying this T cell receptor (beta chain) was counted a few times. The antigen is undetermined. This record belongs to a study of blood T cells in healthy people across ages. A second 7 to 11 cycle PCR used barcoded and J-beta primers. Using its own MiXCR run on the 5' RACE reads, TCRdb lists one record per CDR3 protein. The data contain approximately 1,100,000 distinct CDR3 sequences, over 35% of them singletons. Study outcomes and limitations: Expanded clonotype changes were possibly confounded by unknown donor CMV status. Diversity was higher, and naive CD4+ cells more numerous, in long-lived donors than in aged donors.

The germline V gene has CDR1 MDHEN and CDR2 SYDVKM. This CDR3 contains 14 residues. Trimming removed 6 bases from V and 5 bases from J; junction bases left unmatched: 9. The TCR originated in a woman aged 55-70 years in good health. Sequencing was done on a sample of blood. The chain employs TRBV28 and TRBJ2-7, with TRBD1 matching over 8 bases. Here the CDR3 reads CASSPPRTGHEQYF. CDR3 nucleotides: TGTGCCAGCAGCCCACCGCGGACAGGGCACGAGCAGTACTTC.